This T cell receptor beta chain was sequenced in a study of blood T cell repertoires in COVID-19 (dated by TCRdb to the early 2020s). Regarding the complete study: Samples from collaborators originated in the United States, Italy and Spain and spanned both the acute and convalescent phases of COVID-19. The repertoires were released in a freely available public database meant as a resource for research on the immune response to SARS-CoV-2. The material from the prospective study consisted of cDNA or gDNA derived from T cells, B-cell-depleted T cells, or PBMCs. Subjects who had been exposed to COVID-19, were actively infected with it, or had recovered from it provided the deeply sampled blood TCRbeta repertoires that made up the dataset. A de-identified subject ID, COVID-19 status, age in years and sex were almost always included in the sample metadata. Where HLA class I and class II types were available, the types were taken from metadata supplied by the sample provider, not from assay-based typing. Samples came from the ongoing ImmuneRACE study (first 160 participants) plus 1,254 subjects from 6 global collaborators. The paper as a whole reports these results and caveats: The quantity of clinical and demographic metadata differed by source and by participant and was supplied without curation.

The CDR3 runs 14 amino acids, cysteine and phenylalanine included. The kept DNA is CDR3 alone, 42 bases in frame from the first base. CDR1 and CDR2 are drawn from the germline V gene (reference sequence): MNHNY, SVGAGI. V loses 7 bases, J loses 0 bases, and the germline ends lie 9 bases apart. The immunoSEQ Assay, a bias-controlled multiplex PCR, was used to amplify TCRbeta CDR3 regions from genomic DNA. For the original study's pipeline: The number of nucleated cells in each sample was estimated from the amplification of reference gene primers within the assay. To quantify the absolute abundance of each unique TCRbeta CDR3 rearrangement, sequence reads were collapsed and filtered. For each sample, productive Simpson clonality was calculated as the square root of Simpson's diversity index across productive rearrangements. Drawn from immuneACCESS, this table holds only the in-frame rearrangements with V and J called that TCRdb kept. Clones are partly lost; checked studies trace under half to an unresolved V gene and leave the rest unexplained. V, J and clone size derive from that table, while D and trimming were established from the DNA sequence. Counted in this sample were about 61,000 clones; around nine tenths of them appeared once. The ten top clones hold about a fifth of the sample.

Concerning this clone itself: Which antigen it targets is not known. Base qualities were left out, and no much larger clone turns up one base away.

The collaborating institutions used their own protocols to collect whole blood in K2EDTA tubes. Collaborator samples were shipped for TCRbeta analysis as frozen whole blood, isolated PBMCs, or DNA extracted from either sample type. The sample taken for sequencing was peripheral blood. This sequence originates from a woman aged 45-65 years with active or convalescent COVID-19. The rearrangement combines TRBV6-6 with TRBJ1-4, and TRBD1 may be the D gene, going by 5 matching bases. The DNA sequence is given as TGTGCCAGCACATTGACAGCAACTAATGAAAAACTGTTTTTT. This yields the protein CASTLTATNEKLFF.